Shown below are 18 T cell receptor beta chains from a single sample sequenced in a study of blood T cell repertoires in COVID-19. Libraries were prepared by immunoSEQ multiplex PCR; TCRdb keeps only in-frame clonotypes and omits some of them. The sample has about 200,000 clones, about 85% seen once. Sequencing used PBMCs or T cells enriched from blood (not recorded which). These receptors were taken from a middle-aged man who had recovered from COVID-19.

This chain joins TRBV7-2 and TRBJ1-1; D might be TRBD1 (6 bases). The CDR3 is 16 amino acids. V shed 2 bases and J shed 0 bases, with 13 bases lying between them. Germline V gene lookup returns CDR1 SGHTA and CDR2 FQGNSA. In nucleotides, the CDR3 is TGTGCCAGCAGCTTACACAGGGACGCCCTGAACACTGAAGCTTTCTTT. Translating gives CASSLHRDALNTEAFF.

The rearrangement joins TRBV2 to TRBJ1-4, with D hard to call. V dropped 0 bases and J dropped 6 bases, with 14 bases sitting between them. Looked up from germline, CDR1 is SNHLY and CDR2 is FYNNEI. The CDR3 covers 16 residues. DNA for the CDR3: TGTGCCAGCAGTGAAGCGAGCGGGTCCATCTATGAAAAACTGTTTTTT. Translating it yields CASSEASGSIYEKLFF.

This chain connects TRBV2 to TRBJ1-1; D remains ambiguous. V was trimmed by 9 bases and J by 1 base, leaving 12 bases between them. This CDR3 is built from 13 residues. The germline CDR1 and CDR2 sequences are SNHLY and FYNNEI. CDR3: CARSPGGNTEAFF. The CDR3 bases are TGTGCCAGAAGCCCTGGAGGGAACACTGAAGCTTTCTTT.

The CDR3 bases are TGTGCCAGCTCCTCGACAGGGGGCTCCTATGGCTACACCTTC. Translating it yields CASSSTGGSYGYTF. The V call is TRBV6-5, the J call TRBJ1-2; 10 positions agree with TRBD1. V lost 8 bases and J lost 4; bases outside the gene matches: 7. CDR3 length: 14 residues. CDR1 MNHEY and CDR2 SVGAGI come from the germline V gene.

The chain carries TRBV5-1 and TRBJ2-7; tentative D call: TRBD2 (5 bases). The CDR3 is 15 amino acids. Trimming removed 0 bases from V and 2 bases from J, with 12 bases in between. The germline CDR1 and CDR2 sequences are SGHRS and YFSETQ. CDR3 residues: CASSLEPAGTYEQYF. Written as DNA, the CDR3 is TGCGCCAGCAGCTTGGAACCTGCCGGGACCTACGAGCAGTACTTC.

The V call is TRBV19, the J call TRBJ2-2; 15 bases are a match to TRBD2. The CDR3 sequence is 17 residues long. With 1 base clipped from V and 6 bases from J, the junction kept 3 bases outside the gene matches. Germline CDR1 and CDR2: LNHDA and SQIVND (reference sequence). CDR3 DNA: TGTGCCAGTAGTATAGCTAGGACTAGCGGGAGGGCCGGGGAGCTGTTTTTT. Its translation: CASSIARTSGRAGELFF. Full variable domain (outside the CDR3, taken from reference TRBV19 and TRBJ2-2): DGGITQSPKYLFRKEGQNVTLSCEQNLNHDAMYWYRQDPGQGLRLIYYSQIVNDFQKGDIAEGYSVSREKKESFPLTVTSAQKNPTAFYLCASSIARTSGRAGELFFGEGSRLTVL.

The V gene is TRBV7-3, the J gene TRBJ2-1, with 12 bases fitting TRBD2. This CDR3 is 15 amino acids long. Per germline, CDR1 SGHTA and CDR2 FQGTGA. Trimming at V came to 4 bases and at J to 8 bases, leaving 6 bases not matched to a gene. The DNA for the CDR3 is TGTGCCAGCAGCTCGACTAGCGGGAGAGTGGATGAGCAGTTCTTC. Translating gives CASSSTSGRVDEQFF.

The chain joins TRBV28 to TRBJ2-7; 8 positions match TRBD1. CDR3 length: 17 amino acids. Germline lookup yields CDR1 MDHEN and CDR2 SYDVKM. J gave up 3 bases and V 1 base, and 11 bases lay outside the gene matches. The CDR3 region has the DNA TGTGCCAGCAGTTTATCAACTCGGACAGGGTTTTACTACGAGCAGTACTTC. This encodes CASSLSTRTGFYYEQYF. The whole variable domain, remainder taken from reference TRBV28 and TRBJ2-7, is DVKVTQSSRYLVKRTGEKVFLECVQDMDHENMFWYRQDPGLGLRLIYFSYDVKMKEKGDIPEGYSVSREKKERFSLILESASTNQTSMYLCASSLSTRTGFYYEQYFGPGTRLTVT.

Here the CDR3 reads CASSSFTGNQETQYF. The CDR3 DNA follows: TGTGCCAGCAGCTCGTTTACAGGGAATCAAGAGACCCAGTACTTC. The chain combines TRBV2 with TRBJ2-5; possibly TRBD1 for D (6 bases). The CDR3 extends over 15 amino acids. V was shortened by 6 bases and J by 2 bases, with 16 bases between the two germline ends. Germline V gene data show CDR1 as SNHLY and CDR2 as FYNNEI.

The chain links TRBV30 to TRBJ1-4; 9 bases match TRBD1. The ends lost 5 bases at V and 7 bases at J; junction bases unmatched: 8. The germline V gene has CDR1 GTSNPN and CDR2 SVGIG (reference sequence). The CDR3 is 14 amino acids. In DNA form, the CDR3 reads TGTGCCTGGGGACAGGGGACACCAATTGAAAAACTGTTTTTT. Translated: CAWGQGTPIEKLFF.

This clone was observed a single time. CDR3 bases: TGTGCCATCATGGGGACAGGGGATGGCTACACCTTC. It specifies CAIMGTGDGYTF. This chain links TRBV10-3 with TRBJ1-2; TRBD1 matches 10 bases. The CDR3 is 12 residues long. V was pared by 7 bases and J by 6 bases, with 2 bases of the junction left unmatched. Germline V gene data show CDR1 as ENHRY and CDR2 as SYGVKD.

This chain connects TRBV27 to TRBJ1-6; 9 nucleotides agree with TRBD1. J was trimmed by 7 bases and V by 6 bases; bases with no gene match: 7. Per the germline V gene, CDR1 is MNHEY and CDR2 is SMNVEV (reference sequence). CDR3 length: 15 residues. The CDR3 sequence: CASSLGTGINSPLHF. CDR3 DNA sequence: TGTGCCAGCAGCCTCGGGACAGGGATCAATTCACCCCTCCACTTT.

The chain combines TRBV6-6 with TRBJ1-1; TRBD1 agrees at 7 bases. Germline CDR1 MNHNY, CDR2 SVGAGI (reference sequence). V gave up 6 bases and J gave up 1 base; unmatched junction bases: 11. CDR3 size: 16 residues. The CDR3 region has the DNA TGTGCCAGCAGACCCCGGGACAGCCCGAAGAACACTGAAGCTTTCTTT. Translating it yields CASRPRDSPKNTEAFF.

This chain links TRBV24-1 with TRBJ2-7; TRBD1 agrees at 12 bases. This CDR3 has 15 residues. The V segment lost 4 bases and the J segment 4 bases; nucleotides outside the gene matches: 4. Germline V lookup: CDR1 KGHDR, CDR2 SFDVKD. CDR3: CATSDPGQGAYEQYF. For the CDR3, the DNA is TGTGCCACCAGTGACCCGGGACAGGGGGCTTACGAGCAGTACTTC.

Only a few counts were recorded for this clone. Other DNA sequences in this specimen translate into the identical CDR3. The chain carries TRBV6-2 or TRBV6-3 and TRBJ1-5, with D unresolved. The ends were cut back, 3 bases at V and 3 bases at J, with 9 bases in the middle. Germline CDR1 MNHEY, CDR2 SVGEGT. The CDR3 has 14 amino acids. CDR3 protein: CASSYFNSNQPQHF. In DNA, the CDR3 is TGTGCCAGCAGTTATTTCAACTCCAATCAGCCCCAGCATTTT.

V usage is TRBV5-1 and J usage is TRBJ1-1, with D possibly matching TRBD1 (6 bases). Germline V gene data show CDR1 as SGHRS and CDR2 as YFSETQ. The CDR3 covers 14 residues. V lost 5 bases and J 1 base, leaving 12 bases between the germline ends. The CDR3 DNA reads TGCGCCAGCAGGCCCACGACAGGGAACACTGAAGCTTTCTTT. Translated, it gives CASRPTTGNTEAFF.

The V and J genes are TRBV15 and TRBJ2-5; no definite D call. V was trimmed by 3 bases and J by 1 base, leaving 6 bases between them. CDR3 length: 13 amino acids. Per germline, CDR1 LNHNV and CDR2 YYDKDF (reference sequence). This CDR3 is CATSSLLQETQYF. The CDR3 DNA reads as TGTGCCACCAGCAGCCTCCTCCAAGAGACCCAGTACTTC.

This chain links TRBV20-1 with TRBJ2-3; weak D call: TRBD1 (5 bases). This CDR3 contains 15 residues. Trimming removed 5 bases at V and 0 bases at J, with 15 bases between. Germline-derived CDR1 and CDR2 are DFQATT and SNEGSKA (reference sequence). CDR3 region: CSAGVQETSTDTQYF. The DNA for the CDR3 is TGCAGTGCTGGTGTACAGGAGACTAGCACAGATACGCAGTATTTT.